This T cell receptor (beta chain) was found in a study of breast tumors, draining lymph nodes, adjacent tissues. Study-wide results and limits: Compared with lymph nodes, tumors were less diverse; compared with nontumor tissue, more. The data were judged consistent with most tumor T cells coming from lymph node and expanding in tumor. Data only fit, rather than demonstrated, lymph node origin of most tumor T cells.

This clonotype was seen at least ten times. Its specificity is not known. The germline V gene has CDR1 MNHNY and CDR2 SVGAGI (reference sequence). V was pared by 5 bases and J by 0 bases, with 17 bases between. CDR3 length equals 17 residues. TCRdb re-called the multiplex PCR reads with MiXCR, one entry per CDR3 protein. The top ten hold roughly 12% of the sample, which has 20,000 to 25,000 distinct CDR3 sequences, 20% to 25% seen once. This clonotype was obtained from a female donor with breast cancer. Some clones in this sample may be carry-over from other donors' samples. V usage is TRBV6-6 and J usage is TRBJ1-3; D unresolved. Sequenced input: breast tumor tissue. As DNA, the CDR3 is TGTGCCAGCAGTGTACCCGGTGAGCCAGACTCTGGAAACACCATATATTTT. Translated: CASSVPGEPDSGNTIYF.